The clone carrying this T cell receptor (beta chain) was recorded once. Germline CDR1 reads MNHEY; CDR2 reads SVGAGI. V was clipped by 10 bases and J by 3 bases; unmatched bases: 9. The CDR3 length is 14 residues. The authors' processing: The assay estimated nucleated cells by amplifying reference gene primers. TCRdb's table, derived via immunoSEQ multiplex PCR, lists solely in-frame clones and lacks some. Clone size and V and J calls were adopted from that table, with D and trimming inferred from the DNA. The sample holds 150,000 to 200,000 clones; around 85% are singletons and the top ten take about 3.5%. These data are taken from a study of blood T cell repertoires in COVID-19.

The sample consisted of peripheral blood. This clonotype was obtained from a human donor with acute or convalescent COVID-19. The donor label of this sample is uncertain. V and J are TRBV6-5 and TRBJ1-3; 7 bases are shared with TRBD1. The CDR3 sequence: CATRLSGGGNTIYF. DNA of the CDR3: TGTGCCACACGTTTATCAGGGGGTGGAAACACCATATATTTT.